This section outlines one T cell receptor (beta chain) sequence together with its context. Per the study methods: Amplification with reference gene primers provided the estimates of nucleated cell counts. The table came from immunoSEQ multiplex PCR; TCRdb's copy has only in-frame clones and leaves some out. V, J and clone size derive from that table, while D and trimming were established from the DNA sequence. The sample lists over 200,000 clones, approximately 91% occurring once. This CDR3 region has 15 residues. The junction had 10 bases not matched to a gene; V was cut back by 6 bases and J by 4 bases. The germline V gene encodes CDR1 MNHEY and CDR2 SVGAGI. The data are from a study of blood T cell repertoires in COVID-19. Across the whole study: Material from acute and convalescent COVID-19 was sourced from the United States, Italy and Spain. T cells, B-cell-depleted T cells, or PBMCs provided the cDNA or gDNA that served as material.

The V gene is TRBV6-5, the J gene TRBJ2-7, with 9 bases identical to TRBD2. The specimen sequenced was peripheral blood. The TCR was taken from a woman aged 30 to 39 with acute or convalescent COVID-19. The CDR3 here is CASRDTGTSRYEQYF. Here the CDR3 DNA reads TGTGCCAGCAGGGATACCGGGACTAGCCGTTACGAGCAGTACTTC.